Presented here are 20 T cell receptor beta chains from one specimen sequenced in a study of blood T cells in healthy people across ages. Combining a sample-barcoded 5' primer with a J-beta primer mix, a second PCR ran for roughly 7 to 11 cycles. TCRdb used MiXCR to reprocess the 5' RACE reads, holding one entry per CDR3 protein. This table holds about 1,400,000 distinct CDR3 sequences, about 43% found once. The sample consisted of blood. The receptors originated from a woman aged 18 to 35 in good health.

This clonotype occurred a few times. The CDR3 bases are TGCGCCAGCAGTGAGTCGGGCGGGATGAACAATGAGCAGTTCTTC. Its protein product is CASSESGGMNNEQFF. The chain carries TRBV10-2 and TRBJ2-1; D is perhaps TRBD2 (6 bases). Trimming removed 0 bases at V and 5 bases at J, with 11 bases between. In germline, CDR1 is WSHSY, CDR2 SAAADI. CDR3 length: 15 residues.

V and J are TRBV12-1 and TRBJ2-5; the listed D gene, TRBD2, was not tested against the DNA. TRBV12-1 is noted as a pseudogene. This CDR3 has 16 residues. The CDR3 DNA follows: TGTGCCAGCAGCTTTAATCCGGGACTTTCCTCAGAGACCCAGTACTTC. This gives the protein CASSFNPGLSSETQYF.

This chain uses TRBV12-3 or TRBV12-4 with TRBJ1-1, with D perhaps TRBD1 (6 bases). Trimming took 6 bases from V and 1 from J, leaving 9 bases between them. The CDR3 covers 13 residues. The CDR3 sequence: CASRTTGNTEAFF. CDR3 nucleotide sequence: TGTGCCAGCAGAACGACAGGGAACACTGAAGCTTTCTTT.

The chain joins TRBV7-7 to TRBJ2-5; D is unclear. Trimming cost V 5 bases and J 3 bases, with 19 bases left between them. This CDR3 has 16 amino acids. The germline V gene has CDR1 SSHAT and CDR2 FNYEAQ (reference sequence). CDR3 coding DNA: TGTGCCAGCAGCATAGGTTCGGCTCCGGGTAAAGAGACCCAGTACTTC. It translates to CASSIGSAPGKETQYF.

Written as DNA, the CDR3 is TGTGCCAGCAGCACCCGAGACAGGGTCCTAGTAGATACGCAGTATTTT. Encoded protein: CASSTRDRVLVDTQYF. The chain is built from TRBV28 and TRBJ2-3; 7 bases are a match to TRBD1. The germline CDR1 and CDR2 sequences are MDHEN and SYDVKM. The CDR3 sequence is 16 residues long. J was trimmed by 5 bases and V by 6 bases; bases with no gene match: 14. Complete variable domain (other parts from reference TRBV28 and TRBJ2-3): DVKVTQSSRYLVKRTGEKVFLECVQDMDHENMFWYRQDPGLGLRLIYFSYDVKMKEKGDIPEGYSVSREKKERFSLILESASTNQTSMYLCASSTRDRVLVDTQYFGPGTRLTVL.

The V and J genes are TRBV20-1 and TRBJ2-3; D is unresolved. The ends were cut back, 6 bases at V and 2 bases at J, with 12 bases in the middle. The CDR3 length is 13 residues. Germline CDR1 is DFQATT and CDR2 is SNEGSKA (reference sequence). The CDR3 DNA reads as TGCAGTGCCATTGATACAGTCACAGATACGCAGTATTTT. Encoded protein: CSAIDTVTDTQYF.

This clonotype has more than one count but fewer than ten. This chain uses TRBV15 with TRBJ2-5, with D uncertain. V lost 4 bases and J lost 11, with 14 bases in between. Per germline, CDR1 LNHNV and CDR2 YYDKDF (reference sequence). CDR3 size: 12 residues. CDR3 in DNA: TGTGCCACCAGCACCGGATACAATGAGCAGTACTTC. Translation gives CATSTGYNEQYF.

This clonotype was observed a few times. V is TRBV7-9 and J is TRBJ2-2; perhaps TRBD1 as D (5 bases). The CDR3 length is 14 residues. Germline CDR1 reads SEHNR; CDR2 reads FQNEAQ (reference sequence). Trimming pared 4 bases from V and 4 bases from J, leaving 10 bases between. CDR3 nucleotide sequence: TGTGCCAGCAGCTCTACAGGACCCACCGGGGAGCTGTTTTTT. Its translation: CASSSTGPTGELFF.

This clonotype was counted between two and nine times. The rearrangement uses TRBV5-1 and TRBJ2-1, with D perhaps TRBD2 (5 bases). Per the germline V gene, CDR1 is SGHRS and CDR2 is YFSETQ. The CDR3 covers 13 residues. V was clipped by 4 bases and J by 7 bases, with 12 bases between them. DNA of the CDR3: TGCGCCAGCAGCCGAGGAGCGGAAAATGAGCAGTTCTTC. Translating it yields CASSRGAENEQFF.

There are a few counts of this clonotype. The CDR3 region is CASSLAVRTSGGDSYEQYF. As DNA, the CDR3 is TGTGCCAGCAGCTTAGCGGTCAGGACTAGCGGGGGGGACTCCTACGAGCAGTACTTC. The chain employs TRBV7-6 and TRBJ2-7, with 15 bases that match TRBD2. The ends lost 0 bases at V and 0 bases at J; junction bases unmatched: 6. The length of the CDR3 is 19 residues. Germline loops: CDR1 SGHVS, CDR2 FNYEAQ. Looking up the rest from reference TRBV7-6 and TRBJ2-7 gives the full variable domain: GAGVSQSPRYKVTKRGQDVALRCDPISGHVSLYWYRQALGQGPEFLTYFNYEAQQDKSGLPNDRFSAERPEGSISTLTIQRTEQRDSAMYRCASSLAVRTSGGDSYEQYFGPGTRLTVT.

This clonotype has only one observation. At one end, the junction sequence differs from germline, possibly due to a read error. CDR3 in DNA: TGTGCCATCAGTGAATGGAGCAACACTGGAGCTTTCTTT. Protein: CAISEWSNTGAFF. This chain uses TRBV10-3 with TRBJ1-1; the D is unclear. The CDR3 length is 13 residues. Germline V gives CDR1 ENHRY, CDR2 SYGVKD.

The chain recombines TRBV18 with TRBJ2-3; 7 positions agree with TRBD2. Losses at the gene ends were 0 bases for V and 4 bases for J; bases not matched to a gene: 7. The CDR3 spans 16 residues. Germline CDR1 reads KGHSH; CDR2 reads LQKENI. CDR3 sequence reads: CASSPPGRAGADTQYF. CDR3 coding DNA: TGTGCCAGCTCACCACCCGGCAGGGCGGGGGCAGATACGCAGTATTTT. Using reference TRBV18 and TRBJ2-3 for the parts outside the CDR3, the full variable domain is NAGVMQNPRHLVRRRGQEARLRCSPMKGHSHVYWYRQLPEEGLKFMVYLQKENIIDESGMPKERFSAEFPKEGPSILRIQQVVRGDSAAYFCASSPPGRAGADTQYFGPGTRLTVL.

The chain recombines TRBV12-3 or TRBV12-4 with TRBJ1-1; D is undetermined. The CDR3 spans 12 residues. Trimming removed 2 bases at V and 6 bases at J, with 7 bases between. As DNA, the CDR3 is TGTGCCAGCAGTTTAAACGCACCTGAAGCTTTCTTT. This sequence encodes CASSLNAPEAFF.

This rearrangement joins TRBV4-1 to TRBJ1-5, with a weak D call TRBD1 (5 bases). The CDR3 consists of 17 residues. Trimming removed 4 bases from V and 0 bases from J, with 16 bases in between. Germline V gene data show CDR1 as MGHRA and CDR2 as YSYEKL. The CDR3 here is CASSLSLGEYSNQPQHF. The CDR3 nucleotides read TGCGCCAGCAGCCTCTCCCTAGGGGAGTATAGCAATCAGCCCCAGCATTTT.

This clonotype was seen at least ten times. V is TRBV10-3 and J is TRBJ1-2, with D possibly being TRBD1 (5 bases). The CDR3 is 14 amino acids. Germline-derived CDR1 and CDR2 are ENHRY and SYGVKD. Trimming stripped 2 bases from V and 6 bases from J, with 13 bases between. The DNA for the CDR3 is TGTGCCATCAGTGAGGGGGCCCCATCGGATGGCTACACCTTC. Amino acids: CAISEGAPSDGYTF.

This chain connects TRBV27 to TRBJ2-5; a weak D match, TRBD1 (5 bases). The germline V gene has CDR1 MNHEY and CDR2 SMNVEV (reference sequence). V shed 2 bases and J shed 11 bases, with 18 bases lying between them. The CDR3 sequence is 14 residues long. Here the CDR3 reads CASSLNGQYNEQYF. As DNA, the CDR3 is TGTGCCAGCAGTTTAAACGGACAATACAATGAGCAGTACTTC.

Comment on this clonotype: The junction differs from germline at one of its ends, possibly a read error. V is TRBV27 and J is TRBJ1-1; a possible D gene is TRBD1 (5 bases). Germline-derived CDR1 and CDR2 are MNHEY and SMNVEV (reference sequence). The CDR3 runs to 13 residues. CDR3 coding DNA: TGTGCCAGTCTGCCCCCAGGGAACACTGAACCTTTCTTT. Protein product: CASLPPGNTEPFF.

This clonotype was picked up a small number of times. V usage is TRBV10-3 and J usage is TRBJ2-5; D is unresolved. CDR1 is ENHRY and CDR2 is SYGVKD in the germline V gene. This CDR3 spans 13 amino acids. V gave up 4 bases and J gave up 5 bases, with 11 bases separating them. CDR3 region: CAISGLYRETQYF. CDR3 nucleotide sequence: TGTGCCATCAGTGGACTTTACCGGGAGACCCAGTACTTC.

This clonotype was seen only a few times. V gene TRBV27 combines with J gene TRBJ1-2; tentatively, D is TRBD1 (5 bases). This CDR3 region has 14 residues. Deletions cut 3 bases from V and 4 bases from J, with 12 bases between. Germline V CDR1 and CDR2: MNHEY, SMNVEV (reference sequence). This CDR3 is CASSLKGTSYGYTF. The CDR3 DNA follows: TGTGCCAGCAGTTTGAAGGGGACCTCCTATGGCTACACCTTC.

This clonotype was seen a few times. It is unclear where the CDR3 begins or ends on the DNA, so no DNA is shown, and the CDR3 is as TCRdb lists it. This chain joins TRBV12-3 or TRBV12-4 and TRBJ1-1; TRBD1 was called by the table and not checked on the DNA. The CDR3 numbers 11 amino acids, ends counted. CDR3 region: CASSRAGRAFF.